Below are 25 T cell receptor beta chains sequenced from a single sample in a study of T cell repertoires in cytomegalovirus infection (dated by TCRdb to between 2018 and 2021). The instrument given in TCRdb is Illumina HiSeq 1500. TCRdb handled the public reads itself, with Q25 trimming in fastp and clone calling in MiXCR, and kept productive beta chains. When rows share a CDR3 protein, they turn into one entry using the most common DNA and genes. The sample profile shows roughly 760,000 distinct CDR3 sequences; roughly 35% of them were found once. The ten top clones hold about 2.8% of the sample. Sequenced: PBMCs. The receptors were sampled from a human donor in good health (CMV status not recorded). Some clones in this sample may be carry-over from other donors' samples.

This clonotype has a handful of counts. The chain is built from TRBV7-9 and TRBJ1-6, with a possible D match to TRBD1 (5 bases). The CDR3 length is 15 residues. Deletions cut 6 bases from V and 7 bases from J, with 16 bases between. Germline CDR1 SEHNR, CDR2 FQNEAQ (reference sequence). CDR3 loop: CASRQASDLNSPLHF. In DNA form, the CDR3 reads TGTGCCAGCAGACAGGCATCGGACCTCAATTCACCCCTCCACTTT.

This clonotype has just a few counts. The chain combines TRBV6-6 with TRBJ1-6, with D possibly matching TRBD1 (5 bases). Germline CDR1 and CDR2: MNHNY and SVGAGI (reference sequence). The CDR3 loop spans 15 amino acids. V lost 0 bases to trimming and J lost 9 bases, with 12 bases between them. DNA for the CDR3: TGTGCCAGCAGTTACTCGAGGCAGGGCGGTTCACCCCTCCACTTT. Its protein product is CASSYSRQGGSPLHF.

V is TRBV29-1 and J is TRBJ1-5; 7 bases line up with TRBD1. From germline, CDR1 is SQVTM and CDR2 ANQGSEA. The CDR3 spans 12 residues. With V trimmed by 4 bases and J by 6 bases, 3 bases remained unmatched. CDR3 sequence reads: CSVGGGPQPQHF. The DNA of the CDR3 is TGCAGCGTTGGAGGGGGCCCTCAGCCCCAGCATTTT. Based on the CDR3 plus reference TRBV29-1 and TRBJ1-5, the full variable domain is SAVISQKPSRDICQRGTSLTIQCQVDSQVTMMFWYRQQPGQSLTLIATANQGSEATYESGFVIDKFPISRPNLTFSTLTVSNMSPEDSSIYLCSVGGGPQPQHFGDGTRLSIL.

CDR3 in amino acids: CASSSDRVPGELFF. CDR3 DNA: TGTGCCAGCAGTTCCGACAGGGTGCCCGGGGAGCTGTTTTTT. The V gene is TRBV27, the J gene TRBJ2-2, with TRBD1 matching 7 bases. Trimming at V came to 4 bases and at J to 6 bases, leaving 5 bases not matched to a gene. The V gene's germline CDR1 is MNHEY and CDR2 SMNVEV (reference sequence). The CDR3 length is 14 residues.

Only one count was recorded for this clonotype. This chain joins TRBV20-1 and TRBJ1-1; D is ambiguous. The CDR3 consists of 14 residues. With 0 bases removed from V and 2 bases from J, the gap between germline ends came to 10 bases. CDR1 and CDR2 (germline): DFQATT, SNEGSKA (reference sequence). The CDR3 DNA reads as TGCAGTGCTAGAGATCCTAGAGTAAACACTGAAGCTTTCTTT. Translation gives CSARDPRVNTEAFF.

This rearrangement joins TRBV28 to TRBJ1-5; no reliable D call. Germline CDR1 is MDHEN and CDR2 is SYDVKM. Deletions cut 7 bases from V and 0 bases from J, with 13 bases between. CDR3 length: 15 residues. The CDR3 DNA reads TGTGCCAGCAACCAAGGACGGTATAGCAATCAGCCCCAGCATTTT. Amino acids: CASNQGRYSNQPQHF.

The rearrangement uses TRBV9 and TRBJ2-2; 7 bases are shared with TRBD1. The CDR3 is made up of 15 amino acids. After removal of 3 bases from V and 5 bases from J, the junction contained 7 bases not matched to a gene. Germline V gene data show CDR1 as SGDLS and CDR2 as YYNGEE. CDR3 DNA sequence: TGTGCCAGCAGCGGACAGGGATCGGGGACCGGGGAGCTGTTTTTT. Translating it yields CASSGQGSGTGELFF.

The chain joins TRBV6-5 to TRBJ1-2, with D unresolved. V lost 8 bases and J lost 6, with 19 bases in between. CDR3 length: 14 residues. Germline V gene data show CDR1 as MNHEY and CDR2 as SVGAGI. DNA for the CDR3: TGTGCCAGCCTCCCACGCGCGGTTTCGGATGGCTACACCTTC. Translated, it gives CASLPRAVSDGYTF.

The chain is built from TRBV6-6 and TRBJ2-4; D ambiguous. Looked up from germline, CDR1 is MNHNY and CDR2 is SVGAGI (reference sequence). Trimming removed 2 bases at V and 0 bases at J, with 11 bases between. The CDR3 has 16 residues. The DNA for the CDR3 is TGTGCCAGCAGTTACCTCTGGGCTCTAGCCAAAAACATTCAGTACTTC. Its protein product is CASSYLWALAKNIQYF.

This clonotype was observed a handful of times. The chain links TRBV11-2 to TRBJ2-5; weak D call: TRBD2 (5 bases). V was pared by 5 bases and J by 7 bases, with 14 bases between. Germline V CDR1 and CDR2: SGHAT, FQNNGV. The CDR3 has 13 amino acids. The CDR3, as DNA: TGTGCCAGCAGCCCTCGGGTCGAGGGGACCCAGTACTTC. Translated: CASSPRVEGTQYF.

The gene calls are TRBV14 and TRBJ1-1, with D uncertain. V was cut by 4 bases and J by 3 bases, with 15 bases left in between. This CDR3 region has 15 residues. Germline CDR1 and CDR2: SGHDN and FVKESK. The CDR3 DNA is TGTGCCAGCAGCCCCCCCTTGACGCTTTACACTGAAGCTTTCTTT. Its protein is CASSPPLTLYTEAFF.

The chain uses TRBV2 and TRBJ1-6; the match to TRBD1 covers 7 bases. The germline V gene has CDR1 SNHLY and CDR2 FYNNEI. J was trimmed by 7 bases and V by 6 bases; bases with no gene match: 12. This CDR3 contains 16 residues. This chain's CDR3 is CASRTGTEGRNSPLHF. The CDR3 DNA follows: TGTGCCAGCAGAACCGGGACAGAAGGTCGGAATTCACCCCTCCACTTT.

This clonotype turned up a few times. The gene calls are TRBV19 and TRBJ1-2; D not certain. The CDR3 has 14 amino acids. Trimming removed 2 bases at V and 4 bases at J, with 11 bases between. Per germline, CDR1 LNHDA and CDR2 SQIVND (reference sequence). The CDR3 region has the DNA TGTGCCAGTAGTATAACACCAATCGTCTATGGCTACACCTTC. It codes for CASSITPIVYGYTF.

This clonotype turned up a few times. This chain uses TRBV6-1 with TRBJ1-1, with D possibly TRBD1 on 6 matching bases. Between the trimmed V and J ends, which lost 6 bases and 4 bases, there was a span of 21 bases. From germline, CDR1 is MNHNS and CDR2 SASEGT. The CDR3 spans 16 residues. The CDR3 here is CASSFVPRGSGTEAFF. CDR3 bases: TGTGCCAGCAGCTTTGTACCCAGGGGATCTGGCACTGAAGCTTTCTTT.

V gene TRBV20-1 combines with J gene TRBJ2-7; TRBD2 might be the D (6 bases). The CDR3 loop spans 12 amino acids. The V gene lost 5 bases and the J gene lost 4 bases, with 12 bases spanning the gap. CDR1 and CDR2 (germline): DFQATT, SNEGSKA (reference sequence). The CDR3: CSAPDAGYEQYF. CDR3 sequence (DNA): TGCAGTGCTCCTGATGCGGGATACGAGCAGTACTTC.

On this clonotype itself: At one end, the junction sequence differs from germline, possibly due to a read error. The chain joins TRBV18 to TRBJ2-1, with D perhaps given as TRBD1 or TRBD2 (5 bases each). The CDR3 runs 15 residues. CDR1 is KGHSH and CDR2 is LQKENI in the germline V gene. CDR3 DNA: TGTGCCAGCTCCCCCCCCGGGGACCGCTACAATGAGCAGTTATTC. This encodes CASSPPGDRYNEQLF.

There are a few counts of this clonotype. The chain couples TRBV24-1 to TRBJ2-3, with D possibly being TRBD1 (6 bases). Germline CDR1 KGHDR, CDR2 SFDVKD. V was cut by 3 bases and J by 0 bases, with 12 bases left in between. The CDR3 is 16 residues long. CDR3 DNA sequence: TGTGCCACCAGTGATCCCGGGACATCTAGCACAGATACGCAGTATTTT. Encoded protein: CATSDPGTSSTDTQYF.

This clonotype was detected a few times. The chain has TRBV6-5 and TRBJ2-1; TRBD1 matches at 7 bases. Germline V gives CDR1 MNHEY, CDR2 SVGAGI. This CDR3 comprises 13 residues. V was clipped by 6 bases and J by 12 bases; unmatched bases: 11. Here the CDR3 reads CASRGDKGAGQFF. DNA for the CDR3: TGTGCCAGCAGAGGCGACAAGGGGGCTGGGCAGTTCTTC.

This clonotype was found a few times. The rearrangement uses TRBV27 and TRBJ2-5; maybe TRBD2 (5 bases). The V gene's germline CDR1 is MNHEY and CDR2 SMNVEV (reference sequence). V gave up 3 bases and J gave up 6 bases, with 14 bases separating them. The CDR3 spans 14 residues. CDR3 sequence: CASSLERTGKTQYF. In DNA, the CDR3 is TGTGCCAGCAGTTTGGAGAGGACGGGAAAGACCCAGTACTTC.

The rearrangement joins TRBV5-1 to TRBJ1-1, with a weak D call TRBD1 (5 bases). V lost 0 bases and J lost 0, with 9 bases in between. The CDR3 length is 15 residues. From germline, CDR1 is SGHRS and CDR2 YFSETQ. CDR3 in amino acids: CASSLVGQMNTEAFF. CDR3 sequence (DNA): TGCGCCAGCAGCTTGGTGGGGCAAATGAACACTGAAGCTTTCTTT.

The chain has TRBV6-5 and TRBJ1-1; TRBD1 matches at 7 bases. Germline CDR1 is MNHEY and CDR2 is SVGAGI. Trimming cost V 3 bases and J 5 bases; bases outside gene matches: 3. This CDR3 contains 13 residues. The CDR3 nucleotides read TGTGCCAGCAGTTATTCGGACAGGACTGAAGCTTTCTTT. Protein sequence: CASSYSDRTEAFF.

Concerning this clonotype itself: Possible read error: a much larger clone is one base away. The V gene is TRBV4-1, the J gene TRBJ1-5, with 7 bases lining up with TRBD1. CDR3 size: 16 residues. Germline V gene sequence: CDR1 MGHRA, CDR2 YSYEKL. CDR3 amino acids: CDSSLLQGTGDQPQHF. The CDR3, as DNA: TGCGACAGCAGCCTACTACAGGGGACTGGGGATCAGCCCCAGCATTTT.

The chain employs TRBV20-1 and TRBJ2-2; no definite D call. V was trimmed by 5 bases and J by 4 bases, leaving 14 bases between them. CDR1 is DFQATT, CDR2 SNEGSKA, per germline (reference sequence). The CDR3 has 14 residues. For the CDR3, the DNA is TGCAGTGCTCCGGCCGCAACCACCACCGGGGAGCTGTTTTTT. Translated: CSAPAATTTGELFF.

The chain has TRBV6-2 or TRBV6-3 and TRBJ1-5, with D unclear. The CDR3 loop spans 12 amino acids. V lost 3 bases and J 10 bases, leaving 10 bases between the germline ends. Per germline, CDR1 MNHEY and CDR2 SVGEGT. Here the CDR3 DNA reads TGTGCCAGCAGTTATTTCGGGAAACCCCAGCATTTT. The encoded protein is CASSYFGKPQHF.

The V gene is TRBV20-1, the J gene TRBJ1-1; TRBD1 might be the D (5 bases). The germline gives CDR1 DFQATT, CDR2 SNEGSKA (reference sequence). The V end lost 2 bases, the J end lost 1 base, and 14 bases lay between the germline ends. CDR3 length equals 15 residues. CDR3: CSARPPTVKNTEAFF. The CDR3, as DNA: TGCAGTGCTAGACCACCGACAGTGAAGAACACTGAAGCTTTCTTT.